The clone carrying this T cell receptor beta chain was seen only a few times. Its matching antigen is unknown. Only one heparinised blood draw was taken per donor, and its volume averaged about 116 mL. Post-sort purity exceeded 98% for all sorted populations. Every bit of the isolated RNA underwent reverse transcription, so sequencing read expressed TCRB transcripts. Sequenced by immunoSEQ multiplex PCR; TCRdb stores in-frame clones only, minus some. The sample records approximately 730,000 clones, around 15% being singletons. This sample stems from a study of beta chain features in type 1 diabetes. The study, taken as a whole, reports: The study found moderately but significantly shorter TCRB CDR3s in all four CD4+ subsets of Type 1 diabetes patients. VDJ junctions sequenced from type 1 diabetes patients showed fewer insertions and more deletions.

The V gene's germline CDR1 is SEHNR and CDR2 FQNEAQ (reference sequence). V was pared by 2 bases and J by 8 bases, with 12 bases between. The CDR3 length is 13 residues. The sequence derives from a man aged 18 to 30 with type 1 diabetes. V usage is TRBV7-9 and J usage is TRBJ1-2; D gene uncertain. Specimen: naive CD4+ T cells from blood. This CDR3 is CASSLMEGVGYTF. The CDR3 region has the DNA TGTGCCAGCAGCTTAATGGAGGGAGTCGGCTACACCTTC.